Below are 9 T cell receptor beta chains sequenced from a single sample in a study of technical replicates of blood from a few donors. The method was immunoSEQ multiplex PCR; TCRdb's version includes in-frame clones alone and lacks a portion of them. Counted here are roughly 71,000 clones, roughly 92% occurring once; the ten biggest clones make up around 0.38%. Sample: T cells isolated from PBMCs. The receptors originated from a human donor in good health.

The chain combines TRBV25-1 with TRBJ2-2, with D maybe TRBD1 (5 bases). The V and J ends lost 5 bases and 5 bases respectively, with 18 bases between them. The length of the CDR3 is 16 residues. Germline V lookup: CDR1 MGHDK, CDR2 SYGVNS. CDR3 in amino acids: CASSPEAAGITGELFF. CDR3 sequence (DNA): TGTGCCAGCAGTCCCGAGGCGGCAGGGATTACCGGGGAGCTGTTTTTT.

This chain links TRBV6-5 with TRBJ2-3; 7 nucleotides agree with TRBD2. There are 13 residues in the CDR3. Germline values: CDR1 MNHEY, CDR2 SVGAGI. J was trimmed by 0 bases and V by 11 bases; bases with no gene match: 5. CDR3 nucleotide sequence: TGTGCCGCTGGTAGCGGGAGCACAGATACGCAGTATTTT. Translated: CAAGSGSTDTQYF.

V and J are TRBV4-3 and TRBJ2-7; D remains ambiguous. V lost 3 bases to trimming and J lost 0 bases, with 6 bases between them. Germline V gene data show CDR1 as LGHNA and CDR2 as YSLEER. This CDR3 spans 13 amino acids. Here the CDR3 reads CASSQADSYEQYF. The CDR3 DNA reads TGCGCCAGCAGCCAGGCAGACTCCTACGAGCAGTACTTC.

This clone was seen more than once but under ten times. The chain links TRBV27 to TRBJ1-1; 7 nucleotides line up with TRBD1. The length of the CDR3 is 16 residues. The germline V gene has CDR1 MNHEY and CDR2 SMNVEV (reference sequence). V shed 2 bases and J 1 base; nucleotides not matched to a gene: 7. This CDR3 is CASSLTGALSNTEAFF. In nucleotides, the CDR3 is TGTGCCAGCAGTTTAACAGGGGCGCTCTCGAACACTGAAGCTTTCTTT.

This clone was recorded only once. The chain carries TRBV6-1 and TRBJ2-5, with 9 positions matching TRBD2. V dropped 4 bases and J dropped 4; count of bases not matched to a gene: 7. The germline V gene has CDR1 MNHNS and CDR2 SASEGT. The CDR3 runs to 15 residues. The CDR3 region has the DNA TGTGCCAGCAGTGCCTTAGCGGGAGCGGGAGAGACCCAGTACTTC. Its protein product is CASSALAGAGETQYF.

The V gene is TRBV7-9, the J gene TRBJ1-5, with 8 bases fitting TRBD1. The CDR3 loop spans 15 amino acids. CDR1 is SEHNR, CDR2 FQNEAQ, per germline (reference sequence). Trimming took 4 bases from V and 4 from J; bases not matched to a gene: 6. CDR3 amino acids: CASSSVGQVNQPQHF. The DNA of the CDR3 is TGTGCCAGCAGCTCTGTGGGACAGGTAAATCAGCCCCAGCATTTT.

The chain recombines TRBV6-5 with TRBJ2-7; tentatively, D is TRBD2 (6 bases). Germline V lookup: CDR1 MNHEY, CDR2 SVGAGI. The CDR3 consists of 15 residues. With 5 bases removed from V and 1 base from J, the gap between germline ends came to 15 bases. The CDR3 coding sequence is TGTGCCAGCAGTCCGCTGACCGGGACTTCCTACGAGCAGTACTTC. Translating gives CASSPLTGTSYEQYF.

The rearrangement links TRBV19 to TRBJ1-5; D is possibly TRBD1 (6 bases). Germline values: CDR1 LNHDA, CDR2 SQIVND (reference sequence). The germline V and J ends were trimmed by 8 bases and 5 bases, with 13 bases remaining between them. CDR3 length: 13 amino acids. The CDR3 DNA reads as TGTGCCAGTGGACAGTCTGCAGATCAGCCCCAGCATTTT. It codes for CASGQSADQPQHF. Drawing the rest from reference TRBV19 and TRBJ1-5, the complete variable domain is DGGITQSPKYLFRKEGQNVTLSCEQNLNHDAMYWYRQDPGQGLRLIYYSQIVNDFQKGDIAEGYSVSREKKESFPLTVTSAQKNPTAFYLCASGQSADQPQHFGDGTRLSIL.

The V and J genes are TRBV29-1 and TRBJ2-7, with 7 bases identical to TRBD2. V lost 4 bases to trimming and J lost 7 bases; unmatched junction nucleotides: 10. The CDR3 runs to 13 residues. The germline V gene encodes CDR1 SQVTM and CDR2 ANQGSEA. The CDR3 is CSVGGGRTWEQYF. The DNA of the CDR3 is TGCAGCGTTGGTGGCGGGAGAACTTGGGAGCAGTACTTC.